This TCR beta chain is from a study of identical twins (dated by TCRdb to 2015 to 2016). Context from the whole study: To test whether fetal clonotypes persist, the study used deep sequencing on TCR alpha and beta repertoires from monozygotic twins, unrelated adults of various ages, and cord blood. To rule out contamination, the twin experiments were replicated at different times with different library preparation protocols.

Comments on this clonotype: Which antigen it targets is not known. Nothing much larger sits one base from this clone, and base qualities are not available.

General conclusions and limits of the study: Invariant T cells such as MAIT and iNKT could partly confound zero-insertion analyses, although diverse VJ usage argued against such confounding for most clonotypes. Compared with coincidental sharing between unrelated individuals, out-of-frame TCR alpha sequences shared between twins had an excess of sequences with low generation probability. In monozygotic twins, out-of-frame TCR alpha sharing was systematically underestimated by recombination models, although the models agreed with sharing between unrelated individuals. In beta out-of-frame sequences, excess twin sharing was weaker, because having fewer shared sequences lowered the signal-to-noise ratio. Conclusions relied on cross-sectional statistical analysis, since the same donors could not be followed over many years. Abundant cord blood beta clonotypes had fewer insertions, young adult naive repertoires showed a similar but weaker trend, and memory repertoires showed no such trend.

The germline V gene encodes CDR1 LGHDT and CDR2 YNNKEL (reference sequence). CDR3 length: 15 amino acids, cysteine to phenylalanine. The sequence is cut down to CDR3 DNA, 45 bases in frame from base 1. A distance of 8 bases separates the germline ends of V and J, which lose 1 base and 0 bases respectively. Library preparation used 5' RACE. TCRdb names Illumina HiSeq 2000 as the instrument used. Template switching added a universal primer binding site, and the final cDNA carried a unique molecular identifier that allowed TCR cDNA molecules to be counted accurately. Specific primers in the conserved constant-segment region were used to synthesize first-strand cDNA for the TCR alpha and beta chains. Each cDNA library was double barcoded, with a SMART-Mk sample barcode plus Illumina barcodes, to control for contamination. Two successive PCR steps introduced TruSeq adapter sequences along with Illumina sample barcodes. The Illumina HiSeq platform was used with custom primers to sequence TCR alpha and beta cDNA libraries. As for the authors' bioinformatics: Raw reads were processed with MiGEC to extract unique molecular identifiers, and MiXCR was used to determine CDR3 positions. Recombination models were inferred per individual with the repgenHMM and IGoR tools using an EM algorithm. Shared clonotype analysis was performed with the tcR package in R, normalizing sharing by the product of cloneset sizes. Out-of-frame nonproductive sequences were analyzed to study raw recombination free of thymic and clonal selection effects. TCRdb reprocessed the public reads (quality trimming at Q25 with fastp, clone calling with MiXCR) and kept in-frame beta chains. Records with the same CDR3 protein are collapsed into one entry carrying the most frequent genes and DNA. TCRdb, not the authors, supplied the V and J calls. The sample table records some 570,000 distinct CDR3 sequences; 20% to 25% of these occur just once. About 0.5% of the sample is taken by the ten largest.

Every donor in the study was a healthy Caucasian. Three pairs of female monozygotic twins, all aged 18 to 29 years, made up the twin cohort. Positive isolation kits from Invitrogen were used to isolate CD4+ and CD8+ T cell populations. The data were also submitted as part of a second study, on yellow fever vaccine responses in identical twins. Per that second paper: According to the authors, in identical twins the way T cells responded to vaccination appeared partly convergent and partly personalized. The study precisely tracked vaccine-responding T cell clones in identical twins.

The TCR sequence derives from a woman between 18 and 29 years old in good health. The V gene is TRBV3-1 and the J gene is TRBJ2-3; confidence is insufficient to name the D gene. The material sequenced was CD4+ T cells sorted from blood. The DNA sequence is TGTGCCAGCAGCCAAGGAGTTTATAGCACAGATACGCAGTATTTT. It translates as CASSQGVYSTDTQYF.